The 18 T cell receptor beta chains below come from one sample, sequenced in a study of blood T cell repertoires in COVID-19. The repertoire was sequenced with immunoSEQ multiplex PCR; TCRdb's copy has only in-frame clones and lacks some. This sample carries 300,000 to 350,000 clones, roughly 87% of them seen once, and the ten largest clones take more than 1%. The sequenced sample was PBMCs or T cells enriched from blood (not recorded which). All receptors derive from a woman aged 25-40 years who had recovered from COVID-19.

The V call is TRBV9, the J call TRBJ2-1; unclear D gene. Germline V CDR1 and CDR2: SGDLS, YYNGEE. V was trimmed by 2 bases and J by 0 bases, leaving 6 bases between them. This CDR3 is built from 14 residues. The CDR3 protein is CASSVFGSYNEQFF. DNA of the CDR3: TGTGCCAGCAGCGTTTTCGGCTCCTACAATGAGCAGTTCTTC.

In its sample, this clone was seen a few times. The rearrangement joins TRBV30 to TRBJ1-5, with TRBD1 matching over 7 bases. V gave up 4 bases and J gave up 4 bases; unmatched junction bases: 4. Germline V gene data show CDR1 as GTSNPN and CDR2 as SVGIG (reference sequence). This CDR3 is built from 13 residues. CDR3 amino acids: CAWTLQGNQPQHF. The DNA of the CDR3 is TGTGCCTGGACATTACAGGGGAATCAGCCCCAGCATTTT. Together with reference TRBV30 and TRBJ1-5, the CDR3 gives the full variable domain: SQTIHQWPATLVQPVGSPLSLECTVEGTSNPNLYWYRQAAGRGLQLLFYSVGIGQISSEVPQNLSASRPQDRQFILSSKKLLLSDSGFYLCAWTLQGNQPQHFGDGTRLSIL.

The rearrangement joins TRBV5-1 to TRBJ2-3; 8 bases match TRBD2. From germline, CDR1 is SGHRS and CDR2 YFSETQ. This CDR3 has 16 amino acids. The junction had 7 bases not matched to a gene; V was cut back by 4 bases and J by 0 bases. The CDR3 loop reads CASSGNSGESTDTQYF. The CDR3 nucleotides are TGCGCCAGCAGCGGGAATAGCGGGGAGAGCACAGATACGCAGTATTTT.

The chain's CDR3 is CASSLTGTRGTQYF. Here the CDR3 DNA reads TGTGCCAGCAGTCTTACAGGGACCCGCGGGACCCAGTACTTC. V gene TRBV6-5 combines with J gene TRBJ2-5; D possibly corresponds to TRBD1 (6 bases). V dropped 5 bases and J dropped 7 bases, with 17 bases sitting between them. Germline loops: CDR1 MNHEY, CDR2 SVGAGI. There are 14 residues in the CDR3.

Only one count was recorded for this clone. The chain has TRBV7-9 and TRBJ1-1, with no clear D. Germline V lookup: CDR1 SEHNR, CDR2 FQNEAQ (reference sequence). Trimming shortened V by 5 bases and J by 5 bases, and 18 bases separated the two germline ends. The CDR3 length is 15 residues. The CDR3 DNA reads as TGTGCCAGCAGCCCCCGGAGTGGAGTAGGTACTGAAGCTTTCTTT. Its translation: CASSPRSGVGTEAFF.

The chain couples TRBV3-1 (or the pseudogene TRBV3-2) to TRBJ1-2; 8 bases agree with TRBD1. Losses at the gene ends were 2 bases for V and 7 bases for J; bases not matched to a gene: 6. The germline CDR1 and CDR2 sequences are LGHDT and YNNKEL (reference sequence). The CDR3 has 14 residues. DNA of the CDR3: TGTGCCAGCAGCCAACCAGGGGGCGCGGGTGGCTACACCTTC. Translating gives CASSQPGGAGGYTF.

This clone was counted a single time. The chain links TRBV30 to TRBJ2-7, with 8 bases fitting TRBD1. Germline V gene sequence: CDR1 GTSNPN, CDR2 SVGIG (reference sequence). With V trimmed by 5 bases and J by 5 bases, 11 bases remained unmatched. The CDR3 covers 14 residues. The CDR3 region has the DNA TGTGCCTGGGGATGGGGGACAGGTGTCGACGAGCAGTACTTC. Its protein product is CAWGWGTGVDEQYF.

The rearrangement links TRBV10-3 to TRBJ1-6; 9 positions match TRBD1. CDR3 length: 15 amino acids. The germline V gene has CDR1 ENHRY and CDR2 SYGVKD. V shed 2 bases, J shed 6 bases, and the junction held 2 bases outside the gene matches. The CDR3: CAISEGTGLNSPLHF. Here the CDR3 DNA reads TGTGCCATCAGTGAGGGGACAGGGCTTAATTCACCCCTCCACTTT.

CDR3 in DNA: TGTGCCAGCAGCCAAAACATCCATTCCTCCTACGAGCAGTACTTC. As protein: CASSQNIHSSYEQYF. V usage is TRBV16 and J usage is TRBJ2-7, with D unresolved. The germline CDR1 and CDR2 sequences are KGHSY and FQNENV. The CDR3 has 15 amino acids. V lost 2 bases and J 0 bases, leaving 11 bases between the germline ends.

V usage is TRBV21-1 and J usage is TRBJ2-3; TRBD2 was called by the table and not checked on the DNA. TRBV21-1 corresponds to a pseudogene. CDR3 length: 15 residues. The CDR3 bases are TGTGCCAGCAGCAGAGGGCTAGGCGGCGCAGATACGCAGTATTTT. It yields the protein CASSRGLGGADTQYF.

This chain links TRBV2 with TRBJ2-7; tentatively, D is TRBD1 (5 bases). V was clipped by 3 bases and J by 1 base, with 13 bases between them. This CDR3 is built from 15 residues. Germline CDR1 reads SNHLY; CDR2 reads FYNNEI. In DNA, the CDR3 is TGTGCCAGCAGTGATATCACAACAGGTTCCTACGAGCAGTACTTC. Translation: CASSDITTGSYEQYF.

The CDR3 region has the DNA TGTGCCAGTAGTGGCAGGGTGGGAGGCTCTGGAAACACCATATATTTT. Protein product: CASSGRVGGSGNTIYF. The genes are TRBV19 and TRBJ1-3; tentative D call: TRBD1 (5 bases). This CDR3 spans 16 amino acids. From germline, CDR1 is LNHDA and CDR2 SQIVND (reference sequence). Trimming took off 5 bases at V and 0 bases at J, with 14 bases between the two ends.

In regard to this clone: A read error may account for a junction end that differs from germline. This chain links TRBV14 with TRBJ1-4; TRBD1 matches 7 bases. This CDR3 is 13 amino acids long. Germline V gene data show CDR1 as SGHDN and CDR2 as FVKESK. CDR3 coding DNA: TGTACCAGCAGTCGGGACAGAGCAGAAAAACTGTTTTTT. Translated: CTSSRDRAEKLFF.

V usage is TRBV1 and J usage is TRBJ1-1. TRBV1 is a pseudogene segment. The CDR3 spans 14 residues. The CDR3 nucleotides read TGCACCAGCAGCCGGAGGGGAGTATACACTGAAGCTTTCTTT. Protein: CTSSRRGVYTEAFF.

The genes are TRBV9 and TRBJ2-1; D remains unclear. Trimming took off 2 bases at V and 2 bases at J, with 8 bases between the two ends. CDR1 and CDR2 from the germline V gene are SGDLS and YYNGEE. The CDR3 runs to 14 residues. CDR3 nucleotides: TGTGCCAGCAGCGTCGCGCGTACCTACAATGAGCAGTTCTTC. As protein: CASSVARTYNEQFF.

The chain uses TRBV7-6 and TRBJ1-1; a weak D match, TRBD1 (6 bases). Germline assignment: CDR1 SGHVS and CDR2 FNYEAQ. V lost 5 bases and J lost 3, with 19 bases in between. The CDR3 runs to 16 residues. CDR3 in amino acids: CASSVRGAGADTEAFF. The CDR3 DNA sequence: TGTGCCAGCAGCGTGAGGGGGGCGGGGGCGGACACTGAAGCTTTCTTT.

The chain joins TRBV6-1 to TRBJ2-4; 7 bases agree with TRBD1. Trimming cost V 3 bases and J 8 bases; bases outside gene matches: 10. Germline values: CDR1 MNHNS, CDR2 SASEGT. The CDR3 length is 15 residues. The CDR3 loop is CASSDLDRAADIQYF. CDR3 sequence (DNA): TGTGCCAGCAGTGATCTAGACAGGGCCGCGGACATTCAGTACTTC.

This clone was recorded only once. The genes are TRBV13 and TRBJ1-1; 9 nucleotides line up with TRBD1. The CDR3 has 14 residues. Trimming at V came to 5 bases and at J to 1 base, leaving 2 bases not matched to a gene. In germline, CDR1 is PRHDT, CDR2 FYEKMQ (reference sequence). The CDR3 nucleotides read TGTGCCAGCAGCCAGACAGGGGGGAACACTGAAGCTTTCTTT. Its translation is CASSQTGGNTEAFF.